The entry below describes one T cell receptor beta chain. These data are taken from a study of shared clonotypes between healthy human individuals. Replicate PCRs from sorted subsets contained approximately 220 ng DNA, which is some 29,000 T cell genomes. TCRdb keeps only in-frame clones here, not all; method: immunoSEQ multiplex PCR. This sample has under 600,000 clones, with around 96% found just once. This TCR was recovered from a woman aged 30 to 39 in good health. Sequenced sample: naive CD4+ T cells sorted from blood. Subset of the sample: CD45RA+ positively selected.

CDR3 bases: TGTGCCAGCAGTAAAATTGACCTTCTTAATTCACCCCTCCACTTT. Its protein is CASSKIDLLNSPLHF. V and J are TRBV28 and TRBJ1-6, with no clear D. This CDR3 region has 15 residues. The germline gives CDR1 MDHEN, CDR2 SYDVKM. V lost 5 bases, J lost 6 bases, and 14 bases lay in between.